Listed below are T cell receptor beta chains from one sample, sequenced in a study of CD8 T cells in Susac syndrome. One entry per CDR3 protein, called by TCRdb with MiXCR from the immunoSEQ multiplex PCR reads. Among about 210,000 distinct CDR3 sequences listed, about 94% were seen once. Sample: CD4+ T cells from PBMCs. The receptors were sampled from a human donor with Susac syndrome. CDR3s include the opening cysteine and the closing phenylalanine or tryptophan. Fields, in order: CDR3 length, V gene, J gene, D gene, clone size, CDR3 DNA, CDR3 protein. D genes are given only for firm matches. Clone size is given for some rows only: seen once, a few or many times, or a class if the clone is expanded.

cdr3_length: 17
v_call: TRBV9
j_call: TRBJ1-3
d_call: .
clone_size: .
cdr3_nt: TGTGCCAGCAGCGCCGTAGCTGCGGTCCACTCTGGAAACACCATATATTTT
cdr3_aa: CASSAVAAVHSGNTIYF

cdr3_length: 14
v_call: TRBV6-2/TRBV6-3
j_call: TRBJ2-3
d_call: .
clone_size: .
cdr3_nt: TGTGCCAGCAAGGGTGGGTCCGGACCAGATACGCAGTATTTT
cdr3_aa: CASKGGSGPDTQYF

cdr3_length: 15
v_call: TRBV12-3/TRBV12-4
j_call: TRBJ2-7
d_call: .
clone_size: .
cdr3_nt: TGTGCCAGCAGTTCCAACAGCGCCGCAAACTACGAGCAGTACTTC
cdr3_aa: CASSSNSAANYEQYF

cdr3_length: 14
v_call: TRBV6-5
j_call: TRBJ2-2
d_call: .
clone_size: .
cdr3_nt: TGTGCCAGCAAGGGGGGAATGAACACCGGGGAGCTGTTTTTT
cdr3_aa: CASKGGMNTGELFF

cdr3_length: 16
v_call: TRBV30
j_call: TRBJ1-6
d_call: .
clone_size: .
cdr3_nt: TGTGCCTGGAGTGTCGGACAGACCTCCTGGGGTTCACCCCTCCACTTT
cdr3_aa: CAWSVGQTSWGSPLHF

cdr3_length: 15
v_call: TRBV20-1
j_call: TRBJ2-1
d_call: .
clone_size: .
cdr3_nt: TGCAGTGCTAGAGGAGCAGGAGACTCCTACAATGAGCAGTTCTTC
cdr3_aa: CSARGAGDSYNEQFF

cdr3_length: 12
v_call: TRBV7-9
j_call: TRBJ2-5
d_call: .
clone_size: .
cdr3_nt: TGTGCCAGCAGCTCCTTCGCAGAGACCCAGTACTTC
cdr3_aa: CASSSFAETQYF

cdr3_length: 14
v_call: TRBV3-1
j_call: TRBJ2-5
d_call: .
clone_size: .
cdr3_nt: TGTGCCAGCAGCCAACTGACTACCTCCGGGACCCAGTACTTC
cdr3_aa: CASSQLTTSGTQYF

cdr3_length: 14
v_call: TRBV20-1
j_call: TRBJ2-5
d_call: TRBD2
clone_size: .
cdr3_nt: TGCAGTGCTAGTCCTAGCGGGTTTATTGAGACCCAGTACTTC
cdr3_aa: CSASPSGFIETQYF

cdr3_length: 13
v_call: TRBV12-3/TRBV12-4
j_call: TRBJ1-1
d_call: .
clone_size: few
cdr3_nt: TGTGCCAGCAGTTTTGGGGGAGACACTGAAGCTTTCTTT
cdr3_aa: CASSFGGDTEAFF

cdr3_length: 13
v_call: TRBV5-1
j_call: TRBJ2-7
d_call: TRBD2
clone_size: .
cdr3_nt: TGCGCCAGCAGCTTGGGGGTAGCGGGCGAGCAGTACTTC
cdr3_aa: CASSLGVAGEQYF

cdr3_length: 14
v_call: TRBV5-6
j_call: TRBJ2-2
d_call: .
clone_size: .
cdr3_nt: TGTGCCAGCAGCTTGTCTCTGAACACCGGGGAGCTGTTTTTT
cdr3_aa: CASSLSLNTGELFF

cdr3_length: 12
v_call: TRBV29-1
j_call: TRBJ2-7
d_call: .
clone_size: .
cdr3_nt: TGCAGCGTTGATGGATTAGCAAACGAGCAGTACTTC
cdr3_aa: CSVDGLANEQYF

cdr3_length: 12
v_call: TRBV20-1
j_call: TRBJ2-5
d_call: .
clone_size: .
cdr3_nt: TGCAGTGCTACCCACAGAAAAGAGACCCAGTACTTC
cdr3_aa: CSATHRKETQYF

cdr3_length: 14
v_call: TRBV19
j_call: TRBJ2-7
d_call: .
clone_size: .
cdr3_nt: TGTGCCAGTAGTCGAGAGTTAAGCTCCTACGAGCAGTACTTC
cdr3_aa: CASSRELSSYEQYF

cdr3_length: 14
v_call: TRBV27
j_call: TRBJ1-5
d_call: TRBD1
clone_size: .
cdr3_nt: TGTGCCAGCAGTCCTAGGACAGGCGCGGGGCCCCAGCATTTT
cdr3_aa: CASSPRTGAGPQHF

cdr3_length: 12
v_call: TRBV30
j_call: TRBJ1-2
d_call: .
clone_size: .
cdr3_nt: TGTGCCTGGAGTGTACCACGGGATGGCTACACCTTC
cdr3_aa: CAWSVPRDGYTF

cdr3_length: 15
v_call: TRBV20-1
j_call: TRBJ1-6
d_call: TRBD1
clone_size: .
cdr3_nt: TGCAGTGCCCCCAGGGGGGCACTCTATAATTCACCCCTCCACTTT
cdr3_aa: CSAPRGALYNSPLHF

cdr3_length: 16
v_call: TRBV18
j_call: TRBJ2-6
d_call: .
clone_size: .
cdr3_nt: TGTGCCAGCTCAGGGGACGGGCGGCTCTGGGCCAACGTCCTGACTTTC
cdr3_aa: CASSGDGRLWANVLTF

cdr3_length: 14
v_call: TRBV20-1
j_call: TRBJ1-6
d_call: .
clone_size: .
cdr3_nt: TGCAGTGCTAGATCCAAGACAGGCAATTCACCCCTCCACTTT
cdr3_aa: CSARSKTGNSPLHF

cdr3_length: 12
v_call: TRBV6-5
j_call: TRBJ1-1
d_call: .
clone_size: .
cdr3_nt: TGTGCCTCCGGACGGGGGGGCACTGAAGCTTTCTTT
cdr3_aa: CASGRGGTEAFF

cdr3_length: 16
v_call: TRBV13
j_call: TRBJ2-7
d_call: .
clone_size: .
cdr3_nt: TGTGCCAGCAGCCTTAGGACCACCTCGAATATCTACGAGCAGTACTTC
cdr3_aa: CASSLRTTSNIYEQYF